This is a list of T cell receptor beta chains from one sample in a study of shared clonotypes between healthy human individuals. Here immunoSEQ multiplex PCR was the method, and the copy in TCRdb shows in-frame clones only, minus some. The sample contains fewer than 600,000 clones, over 60% of which appear only once. The sequenced material came from PBMCs. Receptor source: a woman in her thirties or forties in good health. Some clones in this sample may be carry-over from other donors' samples. CDR3s include the opening cysteine and the closing phenylalanine or tryptophan. The D gene is left open where the match is weak. Clone size is shown for a subset of rows, as once, few, many or a class of expanded clone.

-	-	TRBJ2-7	TRBV29-1	TGCAGCGTTGTGGGCGGCTCCTACGAGCAGTACTTC	CSVVGGSYEQYF
TRBD2	-	TRBJ2-5	TRBV4-3	TGCGCCAGCAGTCCCCGGACTAGGAGAGAGACCCAGTACTTC	CASSPRTRRETQYF
TRBD1	-	TRBJ2-2	TRBV6-6	TGTGCCAGCAGGCAGGGGGCTCGGGCCGGGGAGCTGTTTTTT	CASRQGARAGELFF
-	-	TRBJ1-4	TRBV25-1	TGTGCCAGCAGTTTACCCGGCGGGACTAATGAAAAACTGTTTTTT	CASSLPGGTNEKLFF
TRBD1	-	TRBJ2-7	TRBV6-5	TGTGCCAGCGAGGGGGCACGGTCCTACGAGCAGTACTTC	CASEGARSYEQYF
TRBD1	few	TRBJ1-4	TRBV28	TGTGCCAGCAGTCGCGGACAGGCGAATGAAAAACTGTTTTTT	CASSRGQANEKLFF
TRBD2	once	TRBJ2-2	TRBV2	TGTGCCAGCAGTGGGACTAGCGGGTTTTTTGTCGGGGAGCTGTTTTTT	CASSGTSGFFVGELFF
-	-	TRBJ2-3	TRBV19	TGTGCCAGTAAGGTTCCGGGGGAGAACACAGATACGCAGTATTTT	CASKVPGENTDTQYF
TRBD1	-	TRBJ1-5	TRBV28	TGTGCCAGCAGTTCCCTTGGACAGGGCACCGATCAGCCCCAGCATTTT	CASSSLGQGTDQPQHF
TRBD2	-	TRBJ2-7	TRBV7-9	TGTGCCAGCAGCCTCCGAGCTCGGGGACTAGCGGGAGTAGAGCAGTACTTC	CASSLRARGLAGVEQYF
-	-	TRBJ2-1	TRBV9	TGTGCCAGCAGCCCAATGGGATCCAGGACGCAGGAGCAGTTCTTC	CASSPMGSRTQEQFF
-	many	TRBJ2-2	TRBV4-1	TGCGCCAGCAGCCAAGATCCCACGGGATACGGAGGCCCGAACACCGGGGAGCTGTTTTTT	CASSQDPTGYGGPNTGELFF
TRBD1	-	TRBJ1-5	TRBV19	TGTGCCAGTAGTTTTACAGGGGGCAATCAGCCCCAGCATTTT	CASSFTGGNQPQHF
TRBD2	many	TRBJ2-7	TRBV28	TGTGCCAGCAGTATTAGCGGGATCGCTCCCTACGAGCAGTACTTC	CASSISGIAPYEQYF
TRBD2	-	TRBJ2-7	TRBV19	TGTGCCAGTAGTATGTGGACCGGGACTAGCGGCTACGAGCAGTACTTC	CASSMWTGTSGYEQYF
-	few	TRBJ2-7	TRBV9	TGTGCCAGCAGCCCTTATCCGACTAGGAACTACGAGCAGTACTTC	CASSPYPTRNYEQYF
TRBD1	-	TRBJ1-3	TRBV6-5	TGTGCCAGCAGTTACTCGGACAGGGCTGGAAACACCATATATTTT	CASSYSDRAGNTIYF
-	many	TRBJ2-1	TRBV6-4	TGTGCCAGCAGTGTTGAACCAGAGTCCTACAATGAGCAGTTCTTC	CASSVEPESYNEQFF
-	-	TRBJ2-7	TRBV6-1	TGTGCCAGCACCCGGCTCTACTCCTACGAGCAGTACTTC	CASTRLYSYEQYF
-	once	TRBJ1-5	TRBV30	TGTGCCTGGAGTGTTCGGGGGGATCAGCCCCAGCATTTT	CAWSVRGDQPQHF
-	once	TRBJ1-2	TRBV18	TGTGCCAGCTCGCCCTCGAACAGTAACTATGGCTACACCTTC	CASSPSNSNYGYTF
TRBD1	-	TRBJ2-1	TRBV7-7	TGTGCTAGCAGCCCAGGGGGCAATGAGCAGTTCTTC	CASSPGGNEQFF
TRBD2	-	TRBJ2-3	TRBV10-3	TGTGCCATTTCCCCCGGGACTAGCGGGGATACGCAGTATTTT	CAISPGTSGDTQYF